The clone carrying this T cell receptor beta chain was counted a few times. The antigen remains undetermined. This sample stems from a study of early T cells in non-severe SARS-CoV-2 infection. Researchers attached unique molecular identifiers to individual cDNA molecules. In TCRdb, the 5' RACE reads were re-called with MiXCR into one record per CDR3 protein. The table has about 98,000 distinct CDR3 sequences, 9.5% to 12% seen once. Notes on the study in general: Database matching using VDJdb favored anti-spike CD8 responses, with private and CD4 specificities left missing.

From germline, CDR1 is DFQATT and CDR2 SNEGSKA (reference sequence). The V segment lost 6 bases and the J segment 4 bases; nucleotides outside the gene matches: 11. CDR3 length: 14 residues. The chain couples TRBV20-1 to TRBJ2-5; 7 bases line up with TRBD2. This sequence was found in an adult who was a healthcare worker with PCR-confirmed SARS-CoV-2 infection or an uninfected control (not recorded which). Material: whole blood. The CDR3 nucleotides read TGCAGTGCCAGGACTAGGGGTTCTCCAGAGACCCAGTACTTC. This codes for CSARTRGSPETQYF.